The present TCR beta chain was sequenced within a study of cytomegalovirus exposure and HLA in healthy donors. 60 Vbeta and 13 Jbeta primers were used in PCR. Libraries were prepared by immunoSEQ multiplex PCR; TCRdb keeps only in-frame clonotypes and omits some of them. Of under 200,000 clones in the sample, roughly 85% were seen once. Germline loops: CDR1 SGHTA, CDR2 FQGNSA. The CDR3 runs 15 residues. Trimming took 1 base from V and 6 from J, leaving 13 bases between them. The receptor was isolated from a male donor in good health and CMV-seropositive. Specimen: PBMCs. V is TRBV7-2 and J is TRBJ2-1; perhaps TRBD2 as D (6 bases). CDR3 coding DNA: TGTGCCAGCAGCTTAGGTCCGGGGGACTTCAATGAGCAGTTCTTC. Encoded protein: CASSLGPGDFNEQFF. Full variable domain (missing parts from reference TRBV7-2 and TRBJ2-1): GAGVSQSPSNKVTEKGKDVELRCDPISGHTALYWYRQSLGQGLEFLIYFQGNSAPDKSGLPSDRFSAERTGGSVSTLTIQRTQQEDSAVYLCASSLGPGDFNEQFFGPGTRLTVL.